These 10 T cell receptor beta chains originate from one sample sequenced in a study of OX40 agonist ivuxolimab in advanced cancers. Sequencing was performed with immunoSEQ multiplex PCR; in TCRdb, only in-frame clones are kept and a portion is missing. The table includes roughly 7,000 clones, roughly 80% detected once. This specimen consisted of CD4+ or CD8+ T cells sorted from blood, obtained in a trial of the OX40 agonist ivuxolimab. The receptor set was obtained from an adult with an advanced solid tumor such as melanoma, head and neck, liver or kidney cancer.

The DNA for the CDR3 is TGTGCCAGCAGCCCAAACGACAGGGCCGAGTTCGACGAGCAGTACTTC. Its translation is CASSPNDRAEFDEQYF. The chain links TRBV7-9 to TRBJ2-7; 7 nucleotides line up with TRBD1. V was pared by 5 bases and J by 5 bases, with 15 bases of the junction left unmatched. The CDR3 covers 16 residues. The germline V gene has CDR1 SEHNR and CDR2 FQNEAQ (reference sequence).

Turning to this clone: Other nucleotide sequences from this sample produce the same CDR3. The V call is TRBV27, the J call TRBJ2-3; 9 bases are a match to TRBD2. The trim removed 5 bases at V and 1 base at J, leaving 4 bases unmatched. Germline values: CDR1 MNHEY, CDR2 SMNVEV (reference sequence). This CDR3 region has 15 residues. The CDR3 region is CASSPRTSGTDTQYF. In DNA form, the CDR3 reads TGTGCCAGCAGTCCTCGGACTAGCGGCACAGATACGCAGTATTTT.

The chain couples TRBV7-9 to TRBJ2-4; 8 nucleotides match TRBD1. The germline V gene has CDR1 SEHNR and CDR2 FQNEAQ (reference sequence). V trimming: 5 bases; J trimming: 6 bases; junction bases outside the gene matches: 6. CDR3 size: 14 residues. In DNA form, the CDR3 reads TGTGCCAGCAGCCGGGGACAGGAGACAAACATTCAGTACTTC. Amino acids: CASSRGQETNIQYF. The full variable domain, in which reference TRBV7-9 and TRBJ2-4 provide the parts outside the CDR3, is DTGVSQNPRHKITKRGQNVTFRCDPISEHNRLYWYRQTLGQGPEFLTYFQNEAQLEKSRLLSDRFSAERPKGSFSTLEIQRTEQGDSAMYLCASSRGQETNIQYFGAGTRLSVL.

The V and J genes are TRBV7-3 and TRBJ1-2, with a possible D match to TRBD1 (5 bases). Germline-derived CDR1 and CDR2 are SGHTA and FQGTGA. The CDR3 sequence is 14 residues long. V lost 0 bases and J lost 4, with 9 bases in between. Here the CDR3 DNA reads TGTGCCAGCAGCTTAACGGCGGACACCTATGGCTACACCTTC. It specifies CASSLTADTYGYTF. Based on the CDR3 plus reference TRBV7-3 and TRBJ1-2, the full variable domain is GAGVSQTPSNKVTEKGKYVELRCDPISGHTALYWYRQSLGQGPEFLIYFQGTGAADDSGLPNDRFFAVRPEGSVSTLKIQRTERGDSAVYLCASSLTADTYGYTFGSGTRLTVV.

The chain carries TRBV5-1 and TRBJ2-7, with D possibly matching TRBD2 (5 bases). Germline V gene sequence: CDR1 SGHRS, CDR2 YFSETQ. The CDR3 has 15 residues. Trimming cost V 4 bases and J 2 bases, with 16 bases left between them. CDR3 nucleotide sequence: TGCGCCAGCAGCCCCTGGGCAACGGAGGCCTACGAGCAGTACTTC. Amino acids: CASSPWATEAYEQYF.

The V gene is TRBV4-2, the J gene TRBJ2-3; D might be TRBD2 (5 bases). CDR3 length equals 13 residues. Trimming shortened V by 4 bases and J by 4 bases, and 9 bases separated the two germline ends. Germline CDR1 LGHNA, CDR2 YNFKEQ. The CDR3 DNA follows: TGTGCCAGCAGCCCCGTGGGAGCAGATACGCAGTATTTT. It codes for CASSPVGADTQYF.

This chain links TRBV19 with TRBJ1-5; D ambiguous. The germline V gene has CDR1 LNHDA and CDR2 SQIVND (reference sequence). The CDR3 consists of 13 residues. The V and J ends lost 0 bases and 7 bases respectively, with 7 bases between them. CDR3 DNA: TGTGCCAGTAGTATAGACCCCGGGCAGCCCCAGCATTTT. This translates into CASSIDPGQPQHF.

The rearrangement joins TRBV2 to TRBJ1-4; D is possibly TRBD1 (5 bases). This CDR3 has 14 amino acids. CDR1 is SNHLY, CDR2 FYNNEI, per germline. Trimming shortened V by 6 bases and J by 4 bases, and 12 bases separated the two germline ends. The CDR3 spells CASSAGTDNEKLFF. The CDR3 DNA reads TGTGCCAGCAGCGCCGGGACGGATAATGAAAAACTGTTTTTT.

The CDR3 coding sequence is TGTGCCTCACACCCGGAGGGCCAAATGGGGGGCTACACCTTC. Amino acid sequence: CASHPEGQMGGYTF. The V gene is TRBV10-3, the J gene TRBJ1-2, with no clear D. CDR3 size: 14 residues. V lost 11 bases to trimming and J lost 8 bases, with 24 bases between them. Germline V gene sequence: CDR1 ENHRY, CDR2 SYGVKD.

This chain uses TRBV27 with TRBJ2-7, with D possibly TRBD1 on 6 matching bases. Germline V gene sequence: CDR1 MNHEY, CDR2 SMNVEV (reference sequence). Trimming left V 7 bases short and J 2 bases short, with 18 bases between. CDR3 length equals 15 residues. The CDR3 sequence is CASKTKGWGPYEQYF. The CDR3, as DNA: TGTGCCAGCAAAACCAAGGGGTGGGGGCCCTACGAGCAGTACTTC.